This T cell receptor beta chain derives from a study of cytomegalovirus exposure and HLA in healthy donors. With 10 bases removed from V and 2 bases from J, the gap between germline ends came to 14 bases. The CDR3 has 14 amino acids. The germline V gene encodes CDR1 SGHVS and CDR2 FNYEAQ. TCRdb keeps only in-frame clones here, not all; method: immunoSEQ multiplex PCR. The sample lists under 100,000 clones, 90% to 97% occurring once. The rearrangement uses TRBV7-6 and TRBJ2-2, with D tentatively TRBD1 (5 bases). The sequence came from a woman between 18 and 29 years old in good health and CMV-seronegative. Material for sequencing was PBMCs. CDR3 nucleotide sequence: TGTGCCACCCAATATACAGGAAACACCGGGGAGCTGTTTTTT. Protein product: CATQYTGNTGELFF.